Following are 4 T cell receptor beta chains from one sample sequenced in a study of blood T cell repertoires in COVID-19. The assay was immunoSEQ multiplex PCR, and TCRdb's table has in-frame clones only and misses some. The table includes hundreds of thousands of clones, over 75% detected once. Material for sequencing was peripheral blood. The origin of the receptors is a human donor in a cohort sampled during active COVID-19.

This clone was detected only once. J is TRBJ1-6 and V is TRBV7-9; D is possibly TRBD1 (5 bases). Deletions cut 4 bases from V and 3 bases from J, with 13 bases between. CDR1 and CDR2 from the germline V gene are SEHNR and FQNEAQ (reference sequence). The CDR3 loop spans 16 amino acids. CDR3 DNA sequence: TGTGCCAGCAGCTGGGGACTTGGGGGCTATAATTCACCCCTCCACTTT. Translating it yields CASSWGLGGYNSPLHF.

The chain joins TRBV6-2 or TRBV6-3 to TRBJ2-3; D gene uncertain. This CDR3 spans 12 amino acids. V gave up 4 bases and J gave up 2 bases, with 4 bases separating them. The germline gives CDR1 MNHEY, CDR2 SVGEGT. The CDR3 protein is CASSSSTDTQYF. CDR3 sequence (DNA): TGTGCCAGCAGTTCATCCACAGATACGCAGTATTTT.

The chain links TRBV11-2 to TRBJ2-3, with 9 bases identical to TRBD2. Looked up from germline, CDR1 is SGHAT and CDR2 is FQNNGV. The V gene end was trimmed by 1 base and the J gene end by 4 bases; junction bases not matched to a gene: 3. The CDR3 sequence is 15 residues long. For the CDR3, the DNA is TGTGCCAGCAGCTTAGGCGGGAGGGCTGCAGATACGCAGTATTTT. It is translated as CASSLGGRAADTQYF.

The chain is built from TRBV18 and TRBJ1-6; a possible D gene is TRBD1 (5 bases). Germline CDR1 KGHSH, CDR2 LQKENI. The CDR3 has 20 amino acids. Trimming left V 3 bases short and J 9 bases short, with 30 bases between. CDR3 DNA: TGTGCCAGCTCACCGCCGAACAGACGGCAGGGAAAAGAGATAAGTTCACCCCTCCACTTT. It encodes CASSPPNRRQGKEISSPLHF.